This T cell receptor (beta chain) came from a study of cytotoxic CD8 clonotypes in ibrutinib-treated CLL. In germline, CDR1 is SGHAT, CDR2 FQNNGV. CDR3 length: 17 amino acids. V was trimmed by 1 base and J by 3 bases, leaving 16 bases between them. TCRdb's table, derived via immunoSEQ multiplex PCR, lists solely in-frame clones and lacks some. The sample has approximately 35,000 clones, over 55% seen once. Source: PBMCs, taken at disease progression, from a patient treated with ibrutinib. The clonotype was recovered from a human donor with chronic lymphocytic leukemia. The chain is built from TRBV11-2 and TRBJ2-1, with a possible D match to TRBD2 (6 bases). CDR3 in amino acids: CASSLVFRGTLYNEQFF. The CDR3 DNA follows: TGTGCCAGCAGCTTAGTTTTTCGGGGGACCCTCTACAATGAGCAGTTCTTC. Full variable domain (rest looked up from reference TRBV11-2 and TRBJ2-1): EAGVAQSPRYKIIEKRQSVAFWCNPISGHATLYWYQQILGQGPKLLIQFQNNGVVDDSQLPKDRFSAERLKGVDSTLKIQPAKLEDSAVYLCASSLVFRGTLYNEQFFGPGTRLTVL.